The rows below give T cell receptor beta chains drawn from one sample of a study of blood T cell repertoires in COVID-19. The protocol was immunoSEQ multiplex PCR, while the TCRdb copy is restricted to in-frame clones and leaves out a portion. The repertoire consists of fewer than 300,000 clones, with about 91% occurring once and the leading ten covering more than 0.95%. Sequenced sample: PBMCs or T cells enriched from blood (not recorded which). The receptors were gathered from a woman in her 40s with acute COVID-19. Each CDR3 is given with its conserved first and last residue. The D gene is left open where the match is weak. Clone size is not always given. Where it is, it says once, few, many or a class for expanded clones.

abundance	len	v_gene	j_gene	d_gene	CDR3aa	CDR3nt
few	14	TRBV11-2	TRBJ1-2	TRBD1	CASSRDRGTYGYTF	TGTGCCAGCAGCCGGGACAGGGGGACATATGGCTACACCTTC
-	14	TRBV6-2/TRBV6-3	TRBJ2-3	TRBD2	CASSWERETDTQYF	TGTGCCAGCAGTTGGGAGCGGGAGACAGATACGCAGTATTTT
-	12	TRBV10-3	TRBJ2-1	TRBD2	CAITGRDNEQFF	TGTGCCATCACCGGGAGGGACAATGAGCAGTTCTTC
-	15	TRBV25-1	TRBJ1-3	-	CASSEFGGSGNTIYF	TGTGCCAGCAGTGAATTCGGGGGTTCTGGAAACACCATATATTTT
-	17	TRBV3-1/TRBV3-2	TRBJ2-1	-	CASSQRFAGPAGYEQFF	TGTGCCAGCAGCCAACGGTTCGCGGGTCCCGCGGGGTATGAGCAGTTCTTC
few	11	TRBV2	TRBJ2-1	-	CASSTYNEQFF	TGTGCCAGCAGTACATACAATGAGCAGTTCTTC
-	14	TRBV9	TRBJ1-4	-	CASSVIGASEKLFF	TGTGCCAGCAGCGTCATAGGGGCGAGTGAAAAACTGTTTTTT
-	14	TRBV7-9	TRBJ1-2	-	CASSLGQTNYGYTF	TGTGCCAGCAGCTTAGGACAGACTAACTATGGCTACACCTTC
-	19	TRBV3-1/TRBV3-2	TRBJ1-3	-	CASSQVSRGALGSGNTIYF	TGTGCCAGCAGCCAAGTGTCCAGGGGTGCCCTCGGCTCTGGAAACACCATATATTTT
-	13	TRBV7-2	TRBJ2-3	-	CASSFGGTDTQYF	TGTGCCAGCAGCTTCGGAGGCACAGATACGCAGTATTTT
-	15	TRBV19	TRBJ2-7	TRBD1	CASSPTGGYPYEQYF	TGTGCCAGTAGTCCGACAGGGGGGTACCCCTACGAGCAGTACTTC
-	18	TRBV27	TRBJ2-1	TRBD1	CASSSHRDSLSSYNEQFF	TGTGCCAGCAGTTCGCACCGGGACAGTCTAAGCTCCTACAATGAGCAGTTCTTC
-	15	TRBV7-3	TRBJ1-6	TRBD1	CASSLTDRPNSPLHF	TGTGCCAGCAGCTTAACGGACAGGCCCAATTCACCCCTCCACTTT
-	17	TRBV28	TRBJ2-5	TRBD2	CAILGTTGTSGRETQYF	TGTGCCATCCTTGGGACAACCGGGACTAGCGGGAGAGAGACCCAGTACTTC
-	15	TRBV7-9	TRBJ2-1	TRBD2	CASSLSGSAYNEQFF	TGTGCCAGCAGCTTAAGCGGGAGCGCTTACAATGAGCAGTTCTTC
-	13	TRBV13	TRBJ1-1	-	CATQARRYTEAFF	TGTGCCACCCAGGCTCGGCGTTACACTGAAGCTTTCTTT
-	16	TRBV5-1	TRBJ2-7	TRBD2	CASSLVGLAGLDEQYF	TGCGCCAGCAGCTTGGTGGGACTAGCGGGACTCGACGAGCAGTACTTC
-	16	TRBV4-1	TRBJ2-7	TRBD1	CASSQTGTDRSYEQYF	TGCGCCAGCAGCCAAACCGGGACGGACAGGAGTTACGAGCAGTACTTC
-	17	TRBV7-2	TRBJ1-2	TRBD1	CASSLRDSQNSNYGYTF	TGTGCCAGCAGCTTAAGGGACAGCCAGAACTCTAACTATGGCTACACCTTC
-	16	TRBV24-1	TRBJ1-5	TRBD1	CATSDSGTGGSVPQHF	TGTGCCACCAGTGATTCCGGGACAGGGGGCTCGGTGCCCCAGCATTTT
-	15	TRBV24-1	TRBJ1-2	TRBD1	CATSDRNTGADGYTF	TGTGCCACCAGTGATCGAAACACAGGGGCGGATGGCTACACCTTC
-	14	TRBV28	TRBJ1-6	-	CASTLGDSRSPLHF	TGTGCCAGCACCTTGGGCGACAGCCGGTCACCCCTCCACTTT
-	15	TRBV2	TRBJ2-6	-	CASGLYDSGANVLTF	TGTGCCAGCGGACTGTACGACTCTGGGGCCAACGTCCTGACTTTC
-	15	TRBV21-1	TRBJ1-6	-	CASSKRGSYNSPLHF	TGTGCCAGCAGCAAGCGGGGCTCCTATAATTCACCCCTCCACTTT
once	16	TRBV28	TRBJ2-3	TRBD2	CASSPAGGSGTDTQYF	TGTGCCAGCAGTCCGGCGGGAGGTAGCGGTACAGATACGCAGTATTTT
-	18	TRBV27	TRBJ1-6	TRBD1	CASSLRGGQDSYNSPLHF	TGTGCCAGCAGTTTAAGGGGGGGACAGGACTCCTATAATTCACCCCTCCACTTT
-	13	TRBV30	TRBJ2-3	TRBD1	CACGTASTDTQYF	TGTGCCTGTGGGACAGCTAGCACAGATACGCAGTATTTT
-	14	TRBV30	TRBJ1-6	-	CAWSSLRAGSPLHF	TGTGCCTGGAGCAGCCTCAGGGCAGGATCACCCCTCCACTTT
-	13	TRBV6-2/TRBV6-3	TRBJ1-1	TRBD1	CASSYTGVTEAFF	TGTGCCAGCAGTTATACAGGGGTTACTGAAGCTTTCTTT
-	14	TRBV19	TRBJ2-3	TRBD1	CASSIVQGQNTQYF	TGTGCCAGTAGTATAGTACAGGGGCAAAATACGCAGTATTTT
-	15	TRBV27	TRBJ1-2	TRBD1	CASSFLGQTLGGYTF	TGTGCCAGCAGTTTCCTGGGACAGACCCTTGGTGGCTACACCTTC
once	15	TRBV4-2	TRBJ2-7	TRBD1	CASSPAGTGESEQYF	TGTGCCAGCAGCCCCGCCGGGACAGGGGAAAGCGAGCAGTACTTC
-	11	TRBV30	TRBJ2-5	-	CAWSGGETQYF	TGTGCCTGGAGCGGAGGTGAGACCCAGTACTTC
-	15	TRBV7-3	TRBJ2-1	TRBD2	CASSLVLAEYNEQFF	TGTGCCAGCAGCTTAGTTCTAGCGGAGTACAATGAGCAGTTCTTC
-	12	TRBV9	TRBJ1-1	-	CASSGIQGEAFF	TGTGCCAGCAGCGGAATACAGGGTGAAGCTTTCTTT
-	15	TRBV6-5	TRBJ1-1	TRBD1	CASRRAGTADTEAFF	TGTGCCAGCAGAAGAGCCGGGACAGCTGACACTGAAGCTTTCTTT
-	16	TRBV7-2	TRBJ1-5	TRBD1	CASSLTGTGGRQPQHF	TGTGCCAGCAGCTTAACCGGGACAGGGGGCAGGCAGCCCCAGCATTTT
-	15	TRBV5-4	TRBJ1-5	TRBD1	CASSLGTGLNQPQHF	TGTGCCAGCAGCTTGGGGACAGGGCTTAATCAGCCCCAGCATTTT